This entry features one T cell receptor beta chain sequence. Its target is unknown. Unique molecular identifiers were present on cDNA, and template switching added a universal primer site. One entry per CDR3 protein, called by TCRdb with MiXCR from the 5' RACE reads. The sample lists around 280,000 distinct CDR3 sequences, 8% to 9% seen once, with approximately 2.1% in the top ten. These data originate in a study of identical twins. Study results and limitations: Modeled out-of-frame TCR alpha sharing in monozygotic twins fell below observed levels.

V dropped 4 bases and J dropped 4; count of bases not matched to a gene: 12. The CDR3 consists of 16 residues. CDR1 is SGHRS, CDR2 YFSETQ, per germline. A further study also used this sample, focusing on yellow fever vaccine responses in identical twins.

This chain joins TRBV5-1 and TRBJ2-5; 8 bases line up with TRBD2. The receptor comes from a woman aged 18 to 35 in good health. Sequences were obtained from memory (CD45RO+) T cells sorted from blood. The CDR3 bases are TGCGCCAGCAGCCCCCGGACCGGACTAGCCGCAGAGACCCAGTACTTC. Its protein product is CASSPRTGLAAETQYF.